This T cell receptor (beta chain) stems from a study of shared clonotypes between healthy human individuals. The authors ran the assay at deep level. This table comes from immunoSEQ multiplex PCR, and its TCRdb copy is limited to in-frame clones, with some not included. The table includes 650,000 to 800,000 clones, roughly 72% detected once. Germline-derived CDR1 and CDR2 are SGHTA and FQGNSA. The CDR3 contains 12 residues. V lost 3 bases and J lost 9, with 11 bases in between. The J gene is TRBJ2-5, the V gene TRBV7-2; D is undetermined. Sequencing was done on a sample of memory CD4+ T cells sorted from blood. Subset here: CD45RA-negative fraction. The clonotype comes from a woman in her twenties or thirties in good health. The CDR3 reads CASSFLGRPQYF. The CDR3 DNA is TGTGCCAGCAGCTTTCTGGGTAGGCCCCAGTACTTC.